This passage covers 4 T cell receptor beta chains from one sample sequenced in a study of a mutant IDH1 vaccine in newly diagnosed glioma. Data came from immunoSEQ multiplex PCR; TCRdb stores just in-frame clones and leaves some out. Of 34,000 or so clones listed, around 78% are singletons. Their specific antigens are unknown. As to time point: week 11, during vaccination. What each vaccine dose contained was 300 ug of mutant IDH1 20-mer peptide, accompanied by topical imiquimod. The sample in question was PBMCs, obtained from a glioma patient whose treatment included an IDH1 peptide vaccine. The receptors here all came from a young man with glioma.

The V gene is TRBV14, the J gene TRBJ1-1, with D maybe TRBD1 (6 bases). With 5 bases removed from V and 3 bases from J, the gap between germline ends came to 16 bases. This CDR3 has 15 residues. Germline CDR1 reads SGHDN; CDR2 reads FVKESK. Written as DNA, the CDR3 is TGTGCCAGCAGCGATGCGACAGGAGCTTACACTGAAGCTTTCTTT. Amino acid sequence: CASSDATGAYTEAFF.

V gene TRBV5-1 combines with J gene TRBJ1-1; 7 nucleotides match TRBD1. The CDR3 is 14 residues long. Unmatched junction bases numbered 12, after V lost 5 bases and J lost 8 bases. Germline-derived CDR1 and CDR2 are SGHRS and YFSETQ. Here the CDR3 reads CASRAALGQREAFF. CDR3 coding DNA: TGCGCCAGCAGGGCCGCCCTGGGACAGAGGGAAGCTTTCTTT.

This clone showed up just a few times. The V and J genes are TRBV19 and TRBJ1-1; 12 bases are shared with TRBD1. The trim removed 8 bases at V and 4 bases at J, leaving 2 bases unmatched. Germline loops: CDR1 LNHDA, CDR2 SQIVND (reference sequence). The CDR3 is 13 residues long. CDR3 nucleotides: TGTGCCAGTTGGGGACAGGGGGCCACTGAAGCTTTCTTT. Protein product: CASWGQGATEAFF. Using reference TRBV19 and TRBJ1-1 for the parts outside the CDR3, the full variable domain is DGGITQSPKYLFRKEGQNVTLSCEQNLNHDAMYWYRQDPGQGLRLIYYSQIVNDFQKGDIAEGYSVSREKKESFPLTVTSAQKNPTAFYLCASWGQGATEAFFGQGTRLTVV.

V usage is TRBV5-6 and J usage is TRBJ2-7; D unclear. Trimming removed 4 bases from V and 3 bases from J, with 14 bases in between. CDR3 size: 14 residues. Germline V gene sequence: CDR1 SGHDT, CDR2 YYEEEE. This CDR3 is CASSLSWGSYEQYF. The CDR3 coding sequence is TGTGCCAGCAGCCTTAGCTGGGGTAGCTACGAGCAGTACTTC.